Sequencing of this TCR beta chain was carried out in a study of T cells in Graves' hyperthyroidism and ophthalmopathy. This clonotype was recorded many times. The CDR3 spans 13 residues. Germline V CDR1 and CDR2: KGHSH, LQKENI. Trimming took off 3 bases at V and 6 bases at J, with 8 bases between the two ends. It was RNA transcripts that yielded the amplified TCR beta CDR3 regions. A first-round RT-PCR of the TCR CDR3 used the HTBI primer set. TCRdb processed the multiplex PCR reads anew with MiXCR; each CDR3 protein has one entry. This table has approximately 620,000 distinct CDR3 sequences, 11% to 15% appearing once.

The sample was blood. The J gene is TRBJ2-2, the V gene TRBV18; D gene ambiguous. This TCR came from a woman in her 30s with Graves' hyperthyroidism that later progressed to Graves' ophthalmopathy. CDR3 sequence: CASSPNEAGELFF. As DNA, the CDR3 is TGTGCCAGCTCACCGAATGAGGCCGGGGAGCTGTTTTTT. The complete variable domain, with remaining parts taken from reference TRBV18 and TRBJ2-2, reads NAGVMQNPRHLVRRRGQEARLRCSPMKGHSHVYWYRQLPEEGLKFMVYLQKENIIDESGMPKERFSAEFPKEGPSILRIQQVVRGDSAAYFCASSPNEAGELFFGEGSRLTVL.